This note documents a single T cell receptor beta chain sequence. Trimming removed 8 bases at V and 4 bases at J, with 16 bases between. This CDR3 is built from 14 residues. CDR1 is KGHSH, CDR2 LQKENI, per germline. Only in-frame clones appear in the TCRdb table, and some are missing; sequencing was by immunoSEQ multiplex PCR. The sample lists approximately 71,000 clones; roughly 89% were seen once. The record originates from a study of T cell changes during pregnancy in multiple sclerosis. The sequence was obtained from a female donor with multiple sclerosis, enrolled in a pregnancy study. The chain is built from TRBV18 and TRBJ2-3; weak D call: TRBD2 (6 bases). The sequences come from peripheral blood, collected in the second trimester of pregnancy. DNA for the CDR3: TGTGCCAGCAAAAGCGGGTATAAATCAGATACGCAGTATTTT. Amino acids: CASKSGYKSDTQYF.